The present T cell receptor beta chain was sequenced within a study of human T cells and chemical hapten exposure. Overall study: Patches that contained 0.01% DPC were applied to the upper back and read at 6 days. Study-level points and caveats: TCRs whose frequency exceeded 1 in 1000 remained the same following DPC sensitization.

This clonotype turned up a few times. No antigen is known for it. Noted time point: patch test 2, 6 weeks after DPC sensitization. Stated treatment: therapeutic diphenylcyclopropenone sensitization with weekly scalp DPC. Every donor had alopecia and was 18 to 70 years old; all were suitable for DPC. It was from unfractionated whole blood that total RNA was extracted. This CDR3 has 16 residues. The germline V gene encodes CDR1 SGHAT and CDR2 FQNNGV. V was cut by 5 bases and J by 0 bases, with 13 bases left in between. TCRdb used MiXCR to reprocess the RACE reads, holding one entry per CDR3 protein. The table has approximately 100,000 distinct CDR3 sequences, 9.2% seen once.

The chain uses TRBV11-2 and TRBJ2-2; a weak D match, TRBD1 (5 bases). Sequencing was performed on whole blood, taken in connection with sensitization to the hapten diphenylcyclopropenone (DPC). This sequence was found in a woman aged 35 to 49 with alopecia areata. Some clones in this sample may be carry-over from other donors' samples. This CDR3 reads CASSVIPGTNTGELFF. CDR3 sequence (DNA): TGTGCCAGCAGCGTAATACCAGGGACGAACACCGGGGAGCTGTTTTTT.